This entry lists 23 T cell receptor beta chains sequenced from one sample in a study of shared clonotypes between healthy human individuals. Sequencing used immunoSEQ multiplex PCR; TCRdb keeps in-frame clones, though not all of them. The data show 2 million to 2.5 million clones, approximately 95% seen once. The sample taken for sequencing was naive CD4+ T cells from PBMCs. As to subset: CD45RA+ positively selected. These receptors all come from a man younger than 35 in good health. Some clones in this sample may be carry-over from other donors' samples.

The chain employs TRBV18 and TRBJ2-7; TRBD2 matches at 13 bases. Germline V lookup: CDR1 KGHSH, CDR2 LQKENI. J lost 5 bases, V lost 6 bases, and 7 bases had no gene match. This CDR3 has 15 residues. Written as DNA, the CDR3 is TGTGCCAGCTCGGCACTAGCGGGAGGGCCGAACGAGCAGTACTTC. Protein: CASSALAGGPNEQYF.

Remarks on this clone: The same CDR3 arises from other DNA sequences in this sample as well. V usage is TRBV5-1 and J usage is TRBJ1-3, with D tentatively TRBD1 (6 bases). The CDR3 consists of 15 residues. Germline CDR1 is SGHRS and CDR2 is YFSETQ. V was trimmed by 0 bases and J by 2 bases, leaving 9 bases between them. CDR3 region: CASSLGRTAGNTIYF. The CDR3 DNA reads as TGCGCCAGCAGCTTGGGCCGGACAGCTGGAAACACCATATATTTT.

The gene calls are TRBV5-4 and TRBJ1-1, with 7 positions matching TRBD1. Germline values: CDR1 SGHNT, CDR2 YYREEE (reference sequence). The CDR3 totals 13 residues. V was clipped by 4 bases and J by 8 bases; unmatched bases: 8. This CDR3 is CASSPDRAKEAFF. The CDR3, as DNA: TGTGCCAGCAGCCCCGACAGGGCTAAGGAAGCTTTCTTT.

This chain joins TRBV28 and TRBJ2-1; 8 nucleotides align to TRBD1. The V segment lost 4 bases and the J segment 3 bases; nucleotides outside the gene matches: 5. This CDR3 region has 15 residues. The V gene's germline CDR1 is MDHEN and CDR2 SYDVKM. Here the CDR3 reads CASSSGTGIYNEQFF. CDR3 nucleotide sequence: TGTGCCAGCAGTTCCGGGACAGGCATCTACAATGAGCAGTTCTTC. The full variable domain, completed using reference TRBV28 and TRBJ2-1, is DVKVTQSSRYLVKRTGEKVFLECVQDMDHENMFWYRQDPGLGLRLIYFSYDVKMKEKGDIPEGYSVSREKKERFSLILESASTNQTSMYLCASSSGTGIYNEQFFGPGTRLTVL.

The V call is TRBV6-6, the J call TRBJ1-4, with TRBD1 identical over 7 bases. CDR1 MNHNY and CDR2 SVGAGI come from the germline V gene (reference sequence). The CDR3 covers 13 residues. The trim removed 2 bases at V and 7 bases at J, leaving 1 base unmatched. The CDR3 DNA follows: TGTGCCAGCAGTTACAGGGGGCTTGAAAAACTGTTTTTT. This encodes CASSYRGLEKLFF.

This clone was counted once. The chain is built from TRBV12-5 and TRBJ2-7; D is unresolved. V lost 7 bases to trimming and J lost 0 bases, with 13 bases between them. This CDR3 is 14 amino acids long. Germline V gene lookup returns CDR1 LGHNT and CDR2 FRNRAP. The CDR3 loop reads CASDLGRSSYEQYF. For the CDR3, the DNA is TGTGCTAGTGACCTGGGCAGAAGCTCCTACGAGCAGTACTTC.

The rearrangement uses TRBV7-9 and TRBJ2-1; 8 bases are shared with TRBD1. The CDR3 has 16 residues. Germline CDR1 and CDR2: SEHNR and FQNEAQ (reference sequence). Trimming cost V 1 base and J 3 bases; bases outside gene matches: 5. The CDR3 spells CASSLGTGHNYNEQFF. The CDR3 DNA is TGTGCCAGCAGCTTAGGGACAGGGCATAACTACAATGAGCAGTTCTTC.

The chain is built from TRBV2 and TRBJ2-1; possibly TRBD2 for D (6 bases). CDR1 and CDR2 (germline): SNHLY, FYNNEI. This CDR3 is built from 15 residues. V lost 1 base and J lost 9, with 16 bases in between. The CDR3 sequence: CASSEEGTGGSEQFF. As DNA, the CDR3 is TGTGCCAGCAGTGAAGAAGGGACTGGAGGGAGTGAGCAGTTCTTC.

The chain combines TRBV6-1 with TRBJ2-4, with 13 bases fitting TRBD2. The J segment lost 5 bases and the V segment lost 2 bases, leaving 6 bases of the junction unmatched. The V gene's germline CDR1 is MNHNS and CDR2 SASEGT. This CDR3 has 17 residues. CDR3 sequence: CASSEFTSGRVQNIQYF. CDR3 DNA sequence: TGTGCCAGCAGTGAATTTACTAGCGGGAGGGTCCAAAACATTCAGTACTTC.

In DNA form, the CDR3 reads TGTGCCAGCAGCTTAGCGCGACTAGCGGGTTCCACCGGGGAGCTGTTTTTT. It encodes CASSLARLAGSTGELFF. The chain carries TRBV7-2 and TRBJ2-2; 10 nucleotides agree with TRBD2. CDR1 and CDR2 (germline): SGHTA, FQGNSA. The CDR3 sequence is 17 residues long. The junction had 5 bases not matched to a gene; V was cut back by 0 bases and J by 4 bases.

The V call is TRBV14, the J call TRBJ1-2; D may be TRBD1 (5 bases). Germline V gene lookup returns CDR1 SGHDN and CDR2 FVKESK. The ends were cut back, 8 bases at V and 4 bases at J, with 11 bases in the middle. The CDR3 consists of 12 residues. The CDR3 is CASRGVSYGYTF. CDR3 bases: TGTGCCAGCCGGGGGGTCAGCTATGGCTACACCTTC.

Of note for this clone: This sample also contains other DNA sequences that code for the same CDR3. The rearrangement joins TRBV6-5 to TRBJ1-2; TRBD1 might be the D (6 bases). Germline V gene data show CDR1 as MNHEY and CDR2 as SVGAGI. Deletions cut 2 bases from V and 2 bases from J, with 6 bases between. The CDR3 has 13 amino acids. CDR3: CASSYQGNYGYTF. CDR3 DNA: TGTGCCAGCAGTTACCAGGGGAACTATGGCTACACCTTC.

This clone showed up just a few times. The V call is TRBV9, the J call TRBJ1-1; perhaps TRBD1 as D (5 bases). This CDR3 is 13 amino acids long. CDR1 SGDLS and CDR2 YYNGEE come from the germline V gene. V dropped 3 bases and J dropped 1 base, with 7 bases sitting between them. The CDR3 loop reads CASSGGTNTEAFF. DNA for the CDR3: TGTGCCAGCAGCGGGGGGACGAACACTGAAGCTTTCTTT. Variable domain in full (rest from reference TRBV9 and TRBJ1-1): DSGVTQTPKHLITATGQRVTLRCSPRSGDLSVYWYQQSLDQGLQFLIQYYNGEERAKGNILERFSAQQFPDLHSELNLSSLELGDSALYFCASSGGTNTEAFFGQGTRLTVV.

The chain uses TRBV9 and TRBJ2-3; D call uncertain. Deletions cut 3 bases from V and 7 bases from J, with 24 bases between. The V gene's germline CDR1 is SGDLS and CDR2 YYNGEE. CDR3 size: 17 residues. The CDR3 here is CASSDRLGLQNLHTQYF. The CDR3, as DNA: TGTGCCAGCAGCGACCGGCTGGGTCTCCAGAACCTTCATACGCAGTATTTT.

The rearrangement uses TRBV5-4 and TRBJ2-7; the match to TRBD2 covers 12 bases. This CDR3 has 18 residues. After removal of 4 bases from V and 3 bases from J, the junction contained 14 bases not matched to a gene. CDR1 is SGHNT, CDR2 YYREEE, per germline (reference sequence). The CDR3 protein is CASSPRAGLAGGNYEQYF. The CDR3 DNA reads as TGTGCCAGCAGCCCGCGCGCGGGGCTAGCGGGAGGGAACTACGAGCAGTACTTC.

This clone appeared once. The rearrangement uses TRBV28 and TRBJ1-5; D gene ambiguous. This CDR3 contains 15 residues. Trimming took 5 bases from V and 0 from J, leaving 11 bases between them. In germline, CDR1 is MDHEN, CDR2 SYDVKM. The CDR3 loop reads CASSGTSDSNQPQHF. DNA of the CDR3: TGTGCCAGCAGTGGCACATCCGATAGCAATCAGCCCCAGCATTTT.

In DNA form, the CDR3 reads TGTGCCAGCAGTGAATATCTTACCGGTGGTCCCGGGGAGCTGTTTTTT. Protein product: CASSEYLTGGPGELFF. The rearrangement links TRBV25-1 to TRBJ2-2; no clear D gene. In germline, CDR1 is MGHDK, CDR2 SYGVNS. The CDR3 is 16 residues long. The V end was cut by 0 bases, the J end by 6 bases, with 14 bases between.

This clone appeared a single time. V gene TRBV7-8 combines with J gene TRBJ1-5; D is ambiguous. The CDR3 length is 15 residues. Germline CDR1 reads SGHVS; CDR2 reads FQNEAQ. Trimming removed 5 bases at V and 4 bases at J, with 15 bases between. This CDR3 is CASSREGRPNQPQHF. The CDR3 coding sequence is TGTGCCAGCAGCCGGGAAGGACGCCCTAATCAGCCCCAGCATTTT.

J is TRBJ2-3 and V is TRBV28; no clear D gene. Between the trimmed V and J ends, which lost 7 bases and 5 bases, there was a span of 19 bases. Germline lookup yields CDR1 MDHEN and CDR2 SYDVKM. CDR3 length: 15 amino acids. The CDR3 DNA is TGTGCCAGCACACAACCTGGGCGTGTTATAGATACGCAGTATTTT. Translation: CASTQPGRVIDTQYF. Drawing the rest from reference TRBV28 and TRBJ2-3, the complete variable domain is DVKVTQSSRYLVKRTGEKVFLECVQDMDHENMFWYRQDPGLGLRLIYFSYDVKMKEKGDIPEGYSVSREKKERFSLILESASTNQTSMYLCASTQPGRVIDTQYFGPGTRLTVL.

The V call is TRBV11-2, the J call TRBJ1-2; 7 nucleotides match TRBD1. The CDR3 has 16 residues. V lost 0 bases and J lost 7; bases outside the gene matches: 11. Germline V gene data show CDR1 as SGHAT and CDR2 as FQNNGV. The CDR3 bases are TGTGCCAGCAGCTTAGATCGAGGGGGCTGGAGTGGTGGCTACACCTTC. This encodes CASSLDRGGWSGGYTF. Full variable domain (outside the CDR3, taken from reference TRBV11-2 and TRBJ1-2): EAGVAQSPRYKIIEKRQSVAFWCNPISGHATLYWYQQILGQGPKLLIQFQNNGVVDDSQLPKDRFSAERLKGVDSTLKIQPAKLEDSAVYLCASSLDRGGWSGGYTFGSGTRLTVV.

The genes are TRBV7-8 and TRBJ2-7; D may be TRBD1 (5 bases). The CDR3 is 11 amino acids. Germline values: CDR1 SGHVS, CDR2 FQNEAQ. V lost 2 bases, J lost 11 bases, and 10 bases lay in between. The CDR3 DNA reads as TGTGCCAGCAGCTTATCAGGGATGGAGTACTTC. Translating it yields CASSLSGMEYF.

This clone was seen only a few times. This chain connects TRBV2 to TRBJ1-2; a possible D gene is TRBD1 (5 bases). This CDR3 is 13 amino acids long. V was clipped by 4 bases and J by 8 bases, with 14 bases between them. Germline-derived CDR1 and CDR2 are SNHLY and FYNNEI. CDR3 protein: CASSAGPLTGYTF. The CDR3 region has the DNA TGTGCCAGCAGTGCGGGGCCGCTCACCGGCTACACCTTC.

The V gene is TRBV4-1, the J gene TRBJ1-2; D might be TRBD1 (6 bases). Germline assignment: CDR1 MGHRA and CDR2 YSYEKL. The CDR3 has 16 amino acids. Trimming stripped 5 bases from V and 4 bases from J, with 20 bases between. Written as DNA, the CDR3 is TGCGCCAGCAGCGCCGGTTTGGACAGCTCGGCCTATGGCTACACCTTC. The encoded protein is CASSAGLDSSAYGYTF.